This TCR beta chain emerged from a study of Ad26.COV2.S vaccination and SARS-CoV-2 variants. The CDR3 consists of 16 residues. V shed 5 bases and J shed 5 bases, with 21 bases lying between them. CDR1 is SGHTA and CDR2 is FQGTGA in the germline V gene. Assay used: immunoSEQ multiplex PCR; TCRdb lists only in-frame clones, some missing. There are roughly 380,000 clones in the sample; over 75% occur only once, and 3.6% lies in the top ten. Regarding treatment: about 20 received Ad26.COV2.S at low or high dose, single or two shots; roughly five received placebo; per-sample allocation not given. Each sample was drawn 63 days after the first injection (of vaccine or placebo). Built on an Ad26 vector, the vaccine expressed Wuhan-strain SARS-CoV-2 spike.

This TCR was sampled from a person between 18 and 60 years old who received the Ad26.COV2.S COVID-19 vaccine or a placebo. The chain combines TRBV7-3 with TRBJ2-5; TRBD2 might be the D (5 bases). Material: peripheral blood, obtained in a trial of Ad26.COV2.S vaccine versus placebo. The CDR3 region has the DNA TGTGCCAGCAGCCCCGAACCGGGGTCCGCTTGGGAGACCCAGTACTTC. Translation: CASSPEPGSAWETQYF.